This T cell receptor (beta chain) is drawn from a study of cytomegalovirus exposure and HLA in healthy donors. The PCR was carried out with 60 Vbeta primers and 13 Jbeta primers. The assay was immunoSEQ multiplex PCR, and TCRdb's table has in-frame clones only and misses some. Of over 150,000 clones listed, around three quarters are singletons. In germline, CDR1 is MNHEY, CDR2 SVGAGI. V lost 2 bases to trimming and J lost 2 bases, with 12 bases between them. The CDR3 contains 15 residues. The TCR comes from a woman aged 18-29 years in good health and CMV-seronegative. Sequenced sample: PBMCs. The rearrangement uses TRBV6-5 and TRBJ1-2; D not resolved. DNA of the CDR3: TGTGCCAGCAGTTACCGGCCAGGAGGGAACTATGGCTACACCTTC. The encoded protein is CASSYRPGGNYGYTF.